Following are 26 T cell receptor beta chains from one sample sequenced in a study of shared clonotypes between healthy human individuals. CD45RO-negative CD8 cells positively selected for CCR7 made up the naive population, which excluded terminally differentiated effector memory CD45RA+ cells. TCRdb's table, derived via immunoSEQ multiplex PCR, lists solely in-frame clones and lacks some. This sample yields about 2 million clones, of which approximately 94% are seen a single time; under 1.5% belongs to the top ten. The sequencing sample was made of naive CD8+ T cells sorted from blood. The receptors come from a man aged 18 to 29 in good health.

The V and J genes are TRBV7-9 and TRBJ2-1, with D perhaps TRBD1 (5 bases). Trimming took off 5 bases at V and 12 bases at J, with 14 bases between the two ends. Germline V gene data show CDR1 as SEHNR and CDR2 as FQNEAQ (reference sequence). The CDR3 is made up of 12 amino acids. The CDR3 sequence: CASSLSPQGQFF. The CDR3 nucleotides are TGTGCCAGCAGCCTTAGCCCCCAGGGGCAGTTCTTC.

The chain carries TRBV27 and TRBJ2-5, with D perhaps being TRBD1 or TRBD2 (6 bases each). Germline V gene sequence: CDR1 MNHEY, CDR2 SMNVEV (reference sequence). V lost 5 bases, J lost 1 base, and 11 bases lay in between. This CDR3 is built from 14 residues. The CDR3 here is CASSPTGAQETQYF. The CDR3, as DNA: TGTGCCAGCAGTCCCACGGGGGCCCAAGAGACCCAGTACTTC.

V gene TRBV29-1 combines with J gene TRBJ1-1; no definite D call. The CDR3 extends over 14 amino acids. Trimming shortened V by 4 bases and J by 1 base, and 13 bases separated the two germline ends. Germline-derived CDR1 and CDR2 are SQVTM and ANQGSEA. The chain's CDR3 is CSVGRVSWNTEAFF. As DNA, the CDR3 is TGCAGCGTTGGAAGGGTATCGTGGAACACTGAAGCTTTCTTT.

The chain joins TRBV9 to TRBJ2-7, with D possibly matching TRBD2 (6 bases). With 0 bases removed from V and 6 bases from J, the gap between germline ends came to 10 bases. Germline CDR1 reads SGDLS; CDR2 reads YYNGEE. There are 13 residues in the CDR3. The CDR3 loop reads CASSVGLASEQYF. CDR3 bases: TGTGCCAGCAGCGTAGGGCTAGCGAGCGAGCAGTACTTC.

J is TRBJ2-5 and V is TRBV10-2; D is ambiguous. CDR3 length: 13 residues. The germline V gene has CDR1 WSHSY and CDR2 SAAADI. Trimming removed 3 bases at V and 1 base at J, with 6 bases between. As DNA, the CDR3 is TGCGCCAGCAGTGATTGGGCCCAAGAGACCCAGTACTTC. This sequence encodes CASSDWAQETQYF.

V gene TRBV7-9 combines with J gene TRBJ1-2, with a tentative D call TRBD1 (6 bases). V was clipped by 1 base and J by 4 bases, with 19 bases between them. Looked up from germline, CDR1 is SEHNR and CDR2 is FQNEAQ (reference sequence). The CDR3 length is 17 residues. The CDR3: CASSLGDTRIGGYGYTF. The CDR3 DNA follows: TGTGCCAGCAGCTTAGGGGACACGCGGATTGGGGGCTATGGCTACACCTTC.

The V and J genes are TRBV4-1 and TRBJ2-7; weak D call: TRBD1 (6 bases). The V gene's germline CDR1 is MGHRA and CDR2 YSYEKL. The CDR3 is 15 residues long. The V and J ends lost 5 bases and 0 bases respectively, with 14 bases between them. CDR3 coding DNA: TGCGCCAGCAGCGCATCGGACAGTTTCTCCTACGAGCAGTACTTC. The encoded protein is CASSASDSFSYEQYF.

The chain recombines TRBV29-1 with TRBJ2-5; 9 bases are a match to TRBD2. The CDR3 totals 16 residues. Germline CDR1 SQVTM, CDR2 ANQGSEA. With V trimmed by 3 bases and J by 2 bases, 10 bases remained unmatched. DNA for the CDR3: TGCAGCGTTGAGGGTTGGGAGCGGGGGGTACAAGAGACCCAGTACTTC. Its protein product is CSVEGWERGVQETQYF.

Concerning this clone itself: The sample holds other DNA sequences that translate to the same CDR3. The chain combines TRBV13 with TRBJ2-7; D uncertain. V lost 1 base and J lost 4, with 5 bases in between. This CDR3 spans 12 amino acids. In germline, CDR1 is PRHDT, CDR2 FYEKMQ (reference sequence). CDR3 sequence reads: CASSLDPYEQYF. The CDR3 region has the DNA TGTGCCAGCAGCTTAGACCCTTACGAGCAGTACTTC.

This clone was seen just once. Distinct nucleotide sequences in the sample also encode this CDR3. The CDR3 protein is CASSVQGNTEAFF. Written as DNA, the CDR3 is TGTGCCAGCAGTGTGCAGGGGAACACTGAAGCTTTCTTT. V is TRBV27 and J is TRBJ1-1; D is perhaps TRBD1 (5 bases). This CDR3 contains 13 residues. Trimming pared 5 bases from V and 1 base from J, leaving 8 bases between. Germline values: CDR1 MNHEY, CDR2 SMNVEV (reference sequence).

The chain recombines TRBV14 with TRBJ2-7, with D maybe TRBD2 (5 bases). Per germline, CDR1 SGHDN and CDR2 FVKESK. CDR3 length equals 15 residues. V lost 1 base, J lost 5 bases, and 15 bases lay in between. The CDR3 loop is CASSQGPGSIDEQYF. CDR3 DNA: TGTGCCAGCAGCCAAGGGCCTGGGAGTATCGACGAGCAGTACTTC. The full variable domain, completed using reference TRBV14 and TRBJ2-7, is EAGVTQFPSHSVIEKGQTVTLRCDPISGHDNLYWYRRVMGKEIKFLLHFVKESKQDESGMPNNRFLAERTGGTYSTLKVQPAELEDSGVYFCASSQGPGSIDEQYFGPGTRLTVT.

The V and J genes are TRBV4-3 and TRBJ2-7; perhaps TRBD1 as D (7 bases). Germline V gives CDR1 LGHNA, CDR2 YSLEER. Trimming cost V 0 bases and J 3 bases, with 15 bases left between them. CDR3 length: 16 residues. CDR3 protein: CASSQDWSGGGYEQYF. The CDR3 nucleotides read TGCGCCAGCAGCCAAGACTGGTCAGGGGGAGGCTACGAGCAGTACTTC.

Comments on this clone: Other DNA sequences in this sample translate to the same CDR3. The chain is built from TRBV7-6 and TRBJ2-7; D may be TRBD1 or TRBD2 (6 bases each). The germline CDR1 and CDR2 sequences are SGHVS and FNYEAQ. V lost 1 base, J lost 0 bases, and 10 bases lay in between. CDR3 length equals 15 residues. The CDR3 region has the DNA TGTGCCAGCAGCTTAGGGGGGGCTAGCTCCTACGAGCAGTACTTC. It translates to CASSLGGASSYEQYF.

CDR3 in DNA: TGTGCCAGCAGCTTGTCGCCAGGGGGTTCTCACGAGCAGTACTTC. Translated: CASSLSPGGSHEQYF. V and J are TRBV5-4 and TRBJ2-7, with 7 bases matching TRBD1. Germline V lookup: CDR1 SGHNT, CDR2 YYREEE (reference sequence). V gave up 1 base and J gave up 5 bases; unmatched junction bases: 9. The CDR3 covers 15 residues. The whole variable domain, remainder taken from reference TRBV5-4 and TRBJ2-7, is ETGVTQSPTHLIKTRGQQVTLRCSSQSGHNTVSWYQQALGQGPQFIFQYYREEENGRGNFPPRFSGLQFPNYSSELNVNALELDDSALYLCASSLSPGGSHEQYFGPGTRLTVT.

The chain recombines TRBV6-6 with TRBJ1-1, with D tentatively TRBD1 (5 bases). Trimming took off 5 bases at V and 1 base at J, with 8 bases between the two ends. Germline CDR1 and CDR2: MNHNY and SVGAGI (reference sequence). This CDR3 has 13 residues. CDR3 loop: CASSPQGNTEAFF. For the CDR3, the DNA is TGTGCCAGCAGTCCTCAGGGGAACACTGAAGCTTTCTTT.

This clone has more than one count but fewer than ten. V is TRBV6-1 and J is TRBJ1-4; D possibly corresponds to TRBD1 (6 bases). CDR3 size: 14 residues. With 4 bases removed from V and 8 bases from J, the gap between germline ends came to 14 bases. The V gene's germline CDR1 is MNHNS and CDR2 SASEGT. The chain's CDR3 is CASSALRTDEKLFF. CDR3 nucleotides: TGTGCCAGCAGTGCCCTAAGGACAGACGAAAAACTGTTTTTT.

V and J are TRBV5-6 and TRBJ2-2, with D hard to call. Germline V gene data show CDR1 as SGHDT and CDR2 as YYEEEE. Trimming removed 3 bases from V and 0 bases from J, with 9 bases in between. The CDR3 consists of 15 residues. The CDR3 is CASSWTVSNTGELFF. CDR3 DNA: TGTGCCAGCAGCTGGACGGTGTCGAACACCGGGGAGCTGTTTTTT.

The CDR3 DNA sequence: TGTGCCAGTAGTCCTAGCGGGAGTTTACAGTTCTTC. It codes for CASSPSGSLQFF. The chain combines TRBV19 with TRBJ2-1; 10 bases agree with TRBD2. Germline V gives CDR1 LNHDA, CDR2 SQIVND (reference sequence). V gave up 5 bases and J gave up 13 bases; unmatched junction bases: 5. CDR3 length: 12 amino acids. The entire variable domain, with the rest obtained from reference TRBV19 and TRBJ2-1, is as follows: DGGITQSPKYLFRKEGQNVTLSCEQNLNHDAMYWYRQDPGQGLRLIYYSQIVNDFQKGDIAEGYSVSREKKESFPLTVTSAQKNPTAFYLCASSPSGSLQFFGPGTRLTVL.

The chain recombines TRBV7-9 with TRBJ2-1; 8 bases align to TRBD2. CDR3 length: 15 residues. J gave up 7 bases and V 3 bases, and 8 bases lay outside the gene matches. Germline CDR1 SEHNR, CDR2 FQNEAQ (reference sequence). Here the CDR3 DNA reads TGTGCCAGCAGCTTCGGGGGGGCTTTATTAAATGAGCAGTTCTTC. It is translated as CASSFGGALLNEQFF.

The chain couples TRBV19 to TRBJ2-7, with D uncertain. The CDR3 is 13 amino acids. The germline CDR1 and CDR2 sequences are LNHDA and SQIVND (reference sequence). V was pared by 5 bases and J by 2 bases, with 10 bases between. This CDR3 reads CASSVTSPYEQYF. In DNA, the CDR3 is TGTGCCAGTAGTGTCACTTCTCCCTACGAGCAGTACTTC.

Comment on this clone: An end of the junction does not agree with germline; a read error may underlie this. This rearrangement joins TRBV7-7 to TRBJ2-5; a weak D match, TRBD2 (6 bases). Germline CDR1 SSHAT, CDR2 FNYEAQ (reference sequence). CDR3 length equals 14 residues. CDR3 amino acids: CASSPFAGTETQYF. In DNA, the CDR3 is TGTGCTAGCAGCCCCTTCGCGGGGACAGAGACCCAGTACTTC.

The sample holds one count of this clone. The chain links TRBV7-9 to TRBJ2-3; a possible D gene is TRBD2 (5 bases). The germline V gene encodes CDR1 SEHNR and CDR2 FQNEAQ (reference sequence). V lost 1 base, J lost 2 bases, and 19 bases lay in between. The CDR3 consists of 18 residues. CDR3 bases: TGTGCCAGCAGCTTAGGCTGGGCGGGCTCCCTACCCACAGATACGCAGTATTTT. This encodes CASSLGWAGSLPTDTQYF. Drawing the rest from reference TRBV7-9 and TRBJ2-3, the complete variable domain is DTGVSQNPRHKITKRGQNVTFRCDPISEHNRLYWYRQTLGQGPEFLTYFQNEAQLEKSRLLSDRFSAERPKGSFSTLEIQRTEQGDSAMYLCASSLGWAGSLPTDTQYFGPGTRLTVL.

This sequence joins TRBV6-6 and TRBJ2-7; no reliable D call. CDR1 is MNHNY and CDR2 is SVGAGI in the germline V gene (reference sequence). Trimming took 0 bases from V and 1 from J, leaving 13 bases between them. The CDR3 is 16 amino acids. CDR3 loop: CASSYSRRPKSYEQYF. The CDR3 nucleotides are TGTGCCAGCAGTTACTCCCGCAGGCCAAAATCCTACGAGCAGTACTTC.

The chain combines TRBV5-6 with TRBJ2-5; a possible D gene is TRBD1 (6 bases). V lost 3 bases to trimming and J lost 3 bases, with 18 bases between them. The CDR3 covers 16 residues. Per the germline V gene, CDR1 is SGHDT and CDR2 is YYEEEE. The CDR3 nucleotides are TGTGCCAGCAGCTCGGACAGATCTTTAGGGAAAGAGACCCAGTACTTC. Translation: CASSSDRSLGKETQYF.

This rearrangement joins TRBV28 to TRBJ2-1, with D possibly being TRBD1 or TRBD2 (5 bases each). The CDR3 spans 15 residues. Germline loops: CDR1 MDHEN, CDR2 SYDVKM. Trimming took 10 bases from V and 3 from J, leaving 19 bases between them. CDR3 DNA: TGTGCCACCACCCCGGGGCCGGTCCTCTACAATGAGCAGTTCTTC. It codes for CATTPGPVLYNEQFF.

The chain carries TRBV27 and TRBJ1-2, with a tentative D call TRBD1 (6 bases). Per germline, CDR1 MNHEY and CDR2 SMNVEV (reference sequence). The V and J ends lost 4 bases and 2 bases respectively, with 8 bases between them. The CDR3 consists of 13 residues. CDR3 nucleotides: TGTGCCAGCAGTTGGGGGGCCAACTATGGCTACACCTTC. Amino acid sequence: CASSWGANYGYTF.